This T cell receptor beta chain comes out of a study of T cells in Graves' hyperthyroidism and ophthalmopathy. Study-wide context: Peripheral blood specimens were obtained at initial diagnosis, prior to any treatment. Study-level points and caveats: Ophthalmopathy was predicted by the model a median of 6.5 months ahead of onset.

Subjects aged 18 to 65 presented with newly diagnosed hyperthyroidism of less than 2 months' duration. Source material for PBMCs was more than 7.5 ml fresh peripheral blood. The CDR3 runs to 16 residues. Germline loops: CDR1 SGHRS, CDR2 YFSETQ. Trimming cost V 0 bases and J 2 bases; bases outside gene matches: 4. A note on this clonotype: The antigen is not known.

RNA transcripts yielded amplified TCR beta CDR3 regions. With the HTBI primer set, the TCR CDR3 went through a first round of RT-PCR. TCRdb ran MiXCR on the multiplex PCR reads and lists one entry per CDR3 protein. The table includes hundreds of thousands of distinct CDR3 sequences, under 20% detected once. This TCR derives from a woman aged 45-65 years with Graves' hyperthyroidism that later progressed to Graves' ophthalmopathy. Source material: blood. The chain has TRBV5-1 and TRBJ2-3; 9 positions agree with TRBD2. This CDR3 reads CASSLGASGDTDTQYF. In nucleotides, the CDR3 is TGCGCCAGCAGCTTGGGAGCTAGCGGGGACACAGATACGCAGTATTTT.